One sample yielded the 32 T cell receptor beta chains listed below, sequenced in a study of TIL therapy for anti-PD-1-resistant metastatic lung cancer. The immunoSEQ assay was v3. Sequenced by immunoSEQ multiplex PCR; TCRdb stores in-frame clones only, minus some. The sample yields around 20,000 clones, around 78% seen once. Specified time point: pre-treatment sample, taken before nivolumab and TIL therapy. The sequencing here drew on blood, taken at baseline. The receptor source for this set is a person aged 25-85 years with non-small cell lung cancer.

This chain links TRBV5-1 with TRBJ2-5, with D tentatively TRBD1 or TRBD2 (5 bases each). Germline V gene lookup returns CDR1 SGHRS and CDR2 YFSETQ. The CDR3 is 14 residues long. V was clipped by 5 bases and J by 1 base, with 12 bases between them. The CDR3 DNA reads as TGCGCCAGCAGGACGGGGCAGCTCCAAGAGACCCAGTACTTC. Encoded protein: CASRTGQLQETQYF.

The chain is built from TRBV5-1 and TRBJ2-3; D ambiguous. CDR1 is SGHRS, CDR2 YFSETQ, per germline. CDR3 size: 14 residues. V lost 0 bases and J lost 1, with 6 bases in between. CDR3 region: CASSLGGGTDTQYF. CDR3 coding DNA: TGCGCCAGCAGCTTGGGAGGAGGCACAGATACGCAGTATTTT.

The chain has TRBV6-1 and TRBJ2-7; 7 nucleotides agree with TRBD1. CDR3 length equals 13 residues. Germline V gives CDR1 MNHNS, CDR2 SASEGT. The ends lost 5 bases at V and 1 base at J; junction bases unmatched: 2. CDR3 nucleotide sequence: TGTGCCAGCAGTAGGGACAGATCCTACGAGCAGTACTTC. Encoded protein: CASSRDRSYEQYF.

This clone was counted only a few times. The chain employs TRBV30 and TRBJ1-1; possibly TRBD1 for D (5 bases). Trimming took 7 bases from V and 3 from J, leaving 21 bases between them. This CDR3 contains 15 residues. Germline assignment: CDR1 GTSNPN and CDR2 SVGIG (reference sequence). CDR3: CASPKGGDLYTEAFF. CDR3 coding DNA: TGTGCCTCCCCCAAGGGAGGGGACCTATACACTGAAGCTTTCTTT.

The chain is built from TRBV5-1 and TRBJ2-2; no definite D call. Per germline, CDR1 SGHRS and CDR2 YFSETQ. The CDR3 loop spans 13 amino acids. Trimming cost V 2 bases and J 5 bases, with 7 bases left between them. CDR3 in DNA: TGCGCCAGCAGCTTAAAAAGGACCGGGGAGCTGTTTTTT. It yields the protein CASSLKRTGELFF.

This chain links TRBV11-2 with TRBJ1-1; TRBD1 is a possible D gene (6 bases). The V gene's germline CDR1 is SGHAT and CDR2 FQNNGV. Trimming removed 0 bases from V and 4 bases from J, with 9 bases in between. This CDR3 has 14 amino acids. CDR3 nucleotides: TGTGCCAGCAGCTTAGAAAGAGGGGGCACTGAAGCTTTCTTT. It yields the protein CASSLERGGTEAFF.

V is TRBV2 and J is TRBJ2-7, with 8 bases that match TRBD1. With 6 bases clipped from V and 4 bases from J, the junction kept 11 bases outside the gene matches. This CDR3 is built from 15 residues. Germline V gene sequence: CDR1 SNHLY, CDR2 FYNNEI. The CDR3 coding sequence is TGTGCCAGCAGACCCACCGGGACAGGTCGTTACGAGCAGTACTTC. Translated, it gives CASRPTGTGRYEQYF.

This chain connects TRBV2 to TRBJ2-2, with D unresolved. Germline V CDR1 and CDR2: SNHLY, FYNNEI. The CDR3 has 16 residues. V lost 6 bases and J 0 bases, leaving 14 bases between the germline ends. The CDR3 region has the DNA TGTGCCAGCAGCGCGACTTCCCCCACGAACACCGGGGAGCTGTTTTTT. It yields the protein CASSATSPTNTGELFF.

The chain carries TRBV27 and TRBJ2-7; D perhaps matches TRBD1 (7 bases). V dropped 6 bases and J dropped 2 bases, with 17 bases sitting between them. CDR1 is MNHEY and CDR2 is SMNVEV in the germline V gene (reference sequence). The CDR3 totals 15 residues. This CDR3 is CASSTRDSPPYEQYF. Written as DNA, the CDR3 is TGTGCCAGCAGCACGCGGGACAGCCCTCCCTACGAGCAGTACTTC.

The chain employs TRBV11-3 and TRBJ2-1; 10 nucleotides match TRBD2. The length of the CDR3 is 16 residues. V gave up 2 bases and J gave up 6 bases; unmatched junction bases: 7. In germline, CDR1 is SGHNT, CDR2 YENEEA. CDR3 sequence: CASSLRPAGGRNEQFF. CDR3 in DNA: TGTGCCAGCAGCTTAAGGCCAGCGGGGGGGCGCAATGAGCAGTTCTTC.

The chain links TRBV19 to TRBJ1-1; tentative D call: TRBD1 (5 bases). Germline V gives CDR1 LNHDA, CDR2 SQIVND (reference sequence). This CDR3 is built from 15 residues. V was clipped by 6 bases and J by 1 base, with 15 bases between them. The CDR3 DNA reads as TGTGCCAGTAGGCTGGGGCAGGCGGGGAACACTGAAGCTTTCTTT. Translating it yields CASRLGQAGNTEAFF.

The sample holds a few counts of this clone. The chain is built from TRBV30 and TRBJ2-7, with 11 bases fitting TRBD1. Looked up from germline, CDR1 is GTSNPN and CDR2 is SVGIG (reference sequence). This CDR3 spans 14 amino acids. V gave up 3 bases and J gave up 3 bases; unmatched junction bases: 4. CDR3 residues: CAWRRDRGYYEQYF. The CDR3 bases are TGTGCCTGGAGGAGGGACAGGGGGTACTACGAGCAGTACTTC.

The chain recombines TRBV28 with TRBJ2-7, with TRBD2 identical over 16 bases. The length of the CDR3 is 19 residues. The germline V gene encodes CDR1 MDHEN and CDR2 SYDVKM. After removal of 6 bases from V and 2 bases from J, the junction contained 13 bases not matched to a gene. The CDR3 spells CASRLLPGLAGGVPYEQYF. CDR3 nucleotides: TGTGCCAGCAGATTACTCCCGGGACTAGCGGGGGGGGTACCCTACGAGCAGTACTTC.

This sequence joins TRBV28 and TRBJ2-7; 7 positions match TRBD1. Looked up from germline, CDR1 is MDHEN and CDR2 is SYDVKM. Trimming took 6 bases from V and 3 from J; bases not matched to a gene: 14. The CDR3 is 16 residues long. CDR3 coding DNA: TGTGCCAGCAGACTGGGACAGACCTTACCCAACTACGAGCAGTACTTC. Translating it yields CASRLGQTLPNYEQYF.

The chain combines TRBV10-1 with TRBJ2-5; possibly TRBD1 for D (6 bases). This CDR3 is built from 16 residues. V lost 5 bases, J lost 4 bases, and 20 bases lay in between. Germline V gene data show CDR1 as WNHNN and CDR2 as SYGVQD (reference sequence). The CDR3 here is CASSPGQSWAAETQYF. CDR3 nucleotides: TGCGCCAGCAGTCCCGGACAGTCTTGGGCCGCAGAGACCCAGTACTTC.

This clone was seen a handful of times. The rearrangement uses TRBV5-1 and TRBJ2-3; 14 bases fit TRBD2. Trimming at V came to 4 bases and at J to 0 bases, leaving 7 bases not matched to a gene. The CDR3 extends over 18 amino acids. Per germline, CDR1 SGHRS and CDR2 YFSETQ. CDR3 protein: CASSGGLAGGTSTDTQYF. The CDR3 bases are TGCGCCAGCAGCGGTGGACTAGCGGGGGGAACTAGCACAGATACGCAGTATTTT.

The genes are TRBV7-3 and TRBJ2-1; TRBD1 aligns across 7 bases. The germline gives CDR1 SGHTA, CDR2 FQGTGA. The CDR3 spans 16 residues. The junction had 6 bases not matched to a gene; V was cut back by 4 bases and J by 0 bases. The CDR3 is CASSSATGSSYNEQFF. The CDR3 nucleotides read TGTGCCAGCAGCTCCGCGACAGGGAGCTCCTACAATGAGCAGTTCTTC.

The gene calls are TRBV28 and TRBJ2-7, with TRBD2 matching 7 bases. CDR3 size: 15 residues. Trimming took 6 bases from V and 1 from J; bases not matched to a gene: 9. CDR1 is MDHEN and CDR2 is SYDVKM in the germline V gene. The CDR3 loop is CASSHGGYTSYEQYF. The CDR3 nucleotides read TGTGCCAGCAGCCACGGGGGGTACACATCCTACGAGCAGTACTTC.

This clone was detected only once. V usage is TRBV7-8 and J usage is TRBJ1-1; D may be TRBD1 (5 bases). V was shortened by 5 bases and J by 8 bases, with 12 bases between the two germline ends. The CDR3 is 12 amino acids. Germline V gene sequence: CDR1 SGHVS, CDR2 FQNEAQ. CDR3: CASSLGWDEAFF. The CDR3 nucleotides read TGTGCCAGCAGCCTAGGGTGGGACGAAGCTTTCTTT.

The CDR3 loop is CASESTGTGAYEQYF. The CDR3 DNA reads as TGTGCCAGCGAGTCCACCGGGACAGGGGCCTACGAGCAGTACTTC. V usage is TRBV28 and J usage is TRBJ2-7; TRBD1 agrees at 10 bases. J was trimmed by 2 bases and V by 8 bases; bases with no gene match: 9. In germline, CDR1 is MDHEN, CDR2 SYDVKM. CDR3 size: 15 residues.

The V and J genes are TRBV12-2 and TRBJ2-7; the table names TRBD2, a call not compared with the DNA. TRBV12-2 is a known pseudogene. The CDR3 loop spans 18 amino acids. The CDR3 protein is CASRLPLLRWGVTYEQYF. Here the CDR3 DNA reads TGTGCAAGTCGCTTACCGCTCCTCCGATGGGGGGTTACCTACGAGCAGTACTTC.

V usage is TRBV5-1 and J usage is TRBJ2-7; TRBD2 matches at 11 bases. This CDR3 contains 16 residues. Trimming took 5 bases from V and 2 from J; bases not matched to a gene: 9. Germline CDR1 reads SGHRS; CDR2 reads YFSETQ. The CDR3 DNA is TGCGCCAGCAGACATGGACTAGCGGGCACCGCCTACGAGCAGTACTTC. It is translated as CASRHGLAGTAYEQYF.

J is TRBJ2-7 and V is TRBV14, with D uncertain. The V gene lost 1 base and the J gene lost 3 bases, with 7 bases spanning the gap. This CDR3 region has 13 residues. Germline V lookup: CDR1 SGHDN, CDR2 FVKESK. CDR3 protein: CASSQGQLYEQYF. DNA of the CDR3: TGTGCCAGCAGCCAAGGTCAGCTCTACGAGCAGTACTTC.

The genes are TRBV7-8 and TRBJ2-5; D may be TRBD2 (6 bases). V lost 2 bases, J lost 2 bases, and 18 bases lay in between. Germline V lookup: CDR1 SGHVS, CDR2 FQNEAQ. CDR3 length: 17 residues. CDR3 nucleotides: TGTGCCAGCAGCTTACGTTTTCGGGGGAACCTACAAGAGACCCAGTACTTC. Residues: CASSLRFRGNLQETQYF.

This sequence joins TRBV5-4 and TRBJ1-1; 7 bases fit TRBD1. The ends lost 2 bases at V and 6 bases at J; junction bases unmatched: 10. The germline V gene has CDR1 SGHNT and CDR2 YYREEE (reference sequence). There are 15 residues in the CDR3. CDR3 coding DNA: TGTGCCAGCAGCTTAGGGGACGGCAGGGGGTCTGAAGCTTTCTTT. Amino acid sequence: CASSLGDGRGSEAFF. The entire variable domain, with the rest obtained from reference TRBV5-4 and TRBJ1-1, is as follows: ETGVTQSPTHLIKTRGQQVTLRCSSQSGHNTVSWYQQALGQGPQFIFQYYREEENGRGNFPPRFSGLQFPNYSSELNVNALELDDSALYLCASSLGDGRGSEAFFGQGTRLTVV.

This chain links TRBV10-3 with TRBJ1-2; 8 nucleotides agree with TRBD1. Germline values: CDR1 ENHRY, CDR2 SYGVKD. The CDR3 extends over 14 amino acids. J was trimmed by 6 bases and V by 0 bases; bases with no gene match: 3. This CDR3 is CAISESGQGDGYTF. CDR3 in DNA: TGTGCCATCAGTGAGTCTGGACAGGGAGATGGCTACACCTTC.

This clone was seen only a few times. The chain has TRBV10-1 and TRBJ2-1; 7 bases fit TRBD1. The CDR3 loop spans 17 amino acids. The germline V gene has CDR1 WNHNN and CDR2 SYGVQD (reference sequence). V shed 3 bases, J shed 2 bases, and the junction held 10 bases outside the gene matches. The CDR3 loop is CASSESAGGYAYNEQFF. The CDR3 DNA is TGCGCCAGCAGTGAATCGGCAGGGGGTTATGCCTACAATGAGCAGTTCTTC.

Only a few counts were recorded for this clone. The CDR3: CASSPPGGESNEQFF. The CDR3 nucleotides read TGTGCCAGCAGCCCCCCTGGCGGGGAATCCAATGAGCAGTTCTTC. The rearrangement uses TRBV7-9 and TRBJ2-1; D may be TRBD2 (6 bases). Trimming took 5 bases from V and 6 from J, leaving 17 bases between them. Germline assignment: CDR1 SEHNR and CDR2 FQNEAQ (reference sequence). The CDR3 is 15 residues long.

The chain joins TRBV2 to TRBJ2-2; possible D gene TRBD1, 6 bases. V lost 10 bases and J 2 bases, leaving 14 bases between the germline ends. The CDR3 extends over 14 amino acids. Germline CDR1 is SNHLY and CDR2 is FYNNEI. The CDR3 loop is CANLRDTNTGELFF. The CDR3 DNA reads TGTGCCAACCTCCGGGACACTAACACCGGGGAGCTGTTTTTT.

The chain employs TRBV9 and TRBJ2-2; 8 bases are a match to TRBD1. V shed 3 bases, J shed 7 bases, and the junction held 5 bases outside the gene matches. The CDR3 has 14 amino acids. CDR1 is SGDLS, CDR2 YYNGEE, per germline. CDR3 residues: CASSGTGMNGELFF. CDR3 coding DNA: TGTGCCAGCAGCGGGACAGGGATGAACGGGGAGCTGTTTTTT.

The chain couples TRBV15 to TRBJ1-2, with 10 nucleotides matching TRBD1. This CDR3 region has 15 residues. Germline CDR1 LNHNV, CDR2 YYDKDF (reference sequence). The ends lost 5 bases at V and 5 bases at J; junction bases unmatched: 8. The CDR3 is CATSGRDRGGYGYTF. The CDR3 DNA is TGTGCCACCAGCGGACGGGACAGGGGAGGATATGGCTACACCTTC. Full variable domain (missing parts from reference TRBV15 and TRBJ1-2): DAMVIQNPRYQVTQFGKPVTLSCSQTLNHNVMYWYQQKSSQAPKLLFHYYDKDFNNEADTPDNFQSRRPNTSFCFLDIRSPGLGDTAMYLCATSGRDRGGYGYTFGSGTRLTVV.

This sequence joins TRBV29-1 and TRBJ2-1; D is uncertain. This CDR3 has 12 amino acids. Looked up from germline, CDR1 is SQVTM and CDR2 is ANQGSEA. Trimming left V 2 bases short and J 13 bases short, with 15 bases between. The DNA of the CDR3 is TGCAGCGTTGAAAGGTCGGACCCAACACAGTTCTTC. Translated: CSVERSDPTQFF.